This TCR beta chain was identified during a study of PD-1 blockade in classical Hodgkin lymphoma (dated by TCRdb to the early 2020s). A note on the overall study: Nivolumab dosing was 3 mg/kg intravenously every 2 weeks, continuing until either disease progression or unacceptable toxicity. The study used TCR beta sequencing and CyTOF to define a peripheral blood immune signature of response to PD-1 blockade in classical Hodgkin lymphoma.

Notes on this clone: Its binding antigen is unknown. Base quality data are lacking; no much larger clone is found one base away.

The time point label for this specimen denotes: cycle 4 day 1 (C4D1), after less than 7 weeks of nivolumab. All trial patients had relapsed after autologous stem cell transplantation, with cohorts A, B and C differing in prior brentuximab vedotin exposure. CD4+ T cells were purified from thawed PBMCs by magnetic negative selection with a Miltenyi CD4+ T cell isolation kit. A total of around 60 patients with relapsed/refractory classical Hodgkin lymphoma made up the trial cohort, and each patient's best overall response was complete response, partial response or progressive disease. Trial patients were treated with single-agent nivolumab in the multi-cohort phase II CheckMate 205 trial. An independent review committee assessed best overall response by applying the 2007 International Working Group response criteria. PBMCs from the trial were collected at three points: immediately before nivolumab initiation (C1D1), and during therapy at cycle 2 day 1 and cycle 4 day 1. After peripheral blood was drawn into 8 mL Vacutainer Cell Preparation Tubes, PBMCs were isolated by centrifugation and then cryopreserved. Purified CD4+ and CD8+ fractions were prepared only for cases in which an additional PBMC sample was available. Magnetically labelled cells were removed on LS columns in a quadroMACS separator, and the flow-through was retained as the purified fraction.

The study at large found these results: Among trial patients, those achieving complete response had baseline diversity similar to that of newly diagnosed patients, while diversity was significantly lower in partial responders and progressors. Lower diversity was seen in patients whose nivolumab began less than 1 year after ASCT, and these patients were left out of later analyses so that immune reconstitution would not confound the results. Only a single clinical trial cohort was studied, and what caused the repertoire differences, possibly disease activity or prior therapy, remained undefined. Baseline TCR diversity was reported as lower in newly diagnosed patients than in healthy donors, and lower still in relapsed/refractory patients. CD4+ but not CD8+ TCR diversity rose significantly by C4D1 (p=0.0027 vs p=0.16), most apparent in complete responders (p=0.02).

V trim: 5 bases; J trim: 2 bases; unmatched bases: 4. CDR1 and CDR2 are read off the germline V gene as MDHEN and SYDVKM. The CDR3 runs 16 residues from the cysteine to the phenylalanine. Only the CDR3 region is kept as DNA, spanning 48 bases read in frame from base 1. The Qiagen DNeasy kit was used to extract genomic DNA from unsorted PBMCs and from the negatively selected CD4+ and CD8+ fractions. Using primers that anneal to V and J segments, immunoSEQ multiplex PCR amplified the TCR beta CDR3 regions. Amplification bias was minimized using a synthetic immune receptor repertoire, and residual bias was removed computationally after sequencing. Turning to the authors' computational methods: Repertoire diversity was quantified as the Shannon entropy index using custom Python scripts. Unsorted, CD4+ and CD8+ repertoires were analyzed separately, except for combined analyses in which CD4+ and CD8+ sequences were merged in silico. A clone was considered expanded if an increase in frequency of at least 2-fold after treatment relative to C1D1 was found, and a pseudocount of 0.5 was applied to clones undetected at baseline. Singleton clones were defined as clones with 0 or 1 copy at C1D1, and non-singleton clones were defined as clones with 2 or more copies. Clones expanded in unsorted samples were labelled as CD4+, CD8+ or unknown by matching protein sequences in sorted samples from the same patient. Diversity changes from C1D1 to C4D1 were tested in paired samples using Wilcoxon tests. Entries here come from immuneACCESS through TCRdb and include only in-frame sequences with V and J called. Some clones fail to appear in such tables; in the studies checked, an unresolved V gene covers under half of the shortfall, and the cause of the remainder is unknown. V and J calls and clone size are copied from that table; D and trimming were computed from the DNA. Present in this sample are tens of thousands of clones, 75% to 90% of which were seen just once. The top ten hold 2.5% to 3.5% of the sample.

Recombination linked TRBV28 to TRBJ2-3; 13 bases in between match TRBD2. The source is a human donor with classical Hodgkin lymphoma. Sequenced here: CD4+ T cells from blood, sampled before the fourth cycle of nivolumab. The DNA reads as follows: TGTGCCAGCAGTCCCGGACTAGCGGGGGTCACAGATACGCAGTATTTT. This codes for CASSPGLAGVTDTQYF.